The 28 T cell receptor beta chains presented below share a single source sample, sequenced in a study of PD-1 blockade in classical Hodgkin lymphoma. TCRdb's copy holds only in-frame clones and misses some; the assay was immunoSEQ multiplex PCR. The table lists 20,000 or so clones, over 80% of them singletons, with roughly 2.6% in the top ten. The time point was: cycle 4 day 1 (C4D1), after 6 weeks of nivolumab. Every patient experienced relapse after autologous stem cell transplantation, and brentuximab vedotin exposure varied. The study purified CD4+ T cells from thawed PBMCs using magnetic negative selection. The specimen was CD4+ T cells from blood, collected before the fourth cycle of nivolumab. These receptors were taken from a human donor with classical Hodgkin lymphoma.

This chain uses TRBV2 with TRBJ1-5; unclear D gene. V lost 3 bases and J 3 bases, leaving 9 bases between the germline ends. There are 14 residues in the CDR3. The germline V gene has CDR1 SNHLY and CDR2 FYNNEI. The CDR3 protein is CASSDRGLNQPQHF. The CDR3 nucleotides read TGTGCCAGCAGTGACCGCGGCCTCAATCAGCCCCAGCATTTT.

The chain carries TRBV6-1 and TRBJ2-7; D is unclear. The CDR3 runs to 12 residues. Germline lookup yields CDR1 MNHNS and CDR2 SASEGT. V shed 3 bases and J shed 4 bases, with 7 bases lying between them. Here the CDR3 DNA reads TGTGCCAGCAGTGATGTGGGTTACGAGCAGTACTTC. Residues: CASSDVGYEQYF.

The J gene is TRBJ2-4, the V gene TRBV5-1; 7 bases are a match to TRBD1. The germline CDR1 and CDR2 sequences are SGHRS and YFSETQ. Trimming cost V 2 bases and J 14 bases; bases outside gene matches: 19. This CDR3 contains 16 residues. CDR3 region: CASSLGPPDRQGRKYF. CDR3 coding DNA: TGCGCCAGCAGCTTAGGTCCCCCCGACAGACAGGGTAGGAAGTACTTC.

The chain employs TRBV13 and TRBJ2-3, with 9 bases that match TRBD1. CDR1 and CDR2 from the germline V gene are PRHDT and FYEKMQ (reference sequence). J gave up 5 bases and V 5 bases, and 2 bases lay outside the gene matches. This CDR3 has 13 amino acids. Written as DNA, the CDR3 is TGTGCCAGCAGCCTGGACAGGGGAGATACGCAGTATTTT. Protein: CASSLDRGDTQYF.

The chain employs TRBV27 and TRBJ1-1, with D perhaps matching TRBD1 (5 bases). This CDR3 is built from 16 residues. Trimming left V 2 bases short and J 0 bases short, with 13 bases between. Germline CDR1 MNHEY, CDR2 SMNVEV (reference sequence). CDR3 in DNA: TGTGCCAGCAGTTTAAGGGCAGGGACCATGAACACTGAAGCTTTCTTT. Amino acid sequence: CASSLRAGTMNTEAFF.

The chain uses TRBV11-3 and TRBJ2-7; D is possibly TRBD1 or TRBD2 (5 bases each). CDR3 size: 15 residues. Trimming stripped 2 bases from V and 4 bases from J, with 15 bases between. Germline V lookup: CDR1 SGHNT, CDR2 YENEEA. DNA for the CDR3: TGTGCCAGCAGCTTAAGCGGACAAATGGGGTACGAGCAGTACTTC. Protein product: CASSLSGQMGYEQYF.

The chain joins TRBV6-5 to TRBJ1-3, with TRBD1 identical over 8 bases. The junction had 5 bases not matched to a gene; V was cut back by 5 bases and J by 2 bases. The CDR3 is made up of 15 amino acids. Germline-derived CDR1 and CDR2 are MNHEY and SVGAGI. The CDR3 DNA follows: TGTGCCAGCAGTCGACAGGGGTTAACTGGAAACACCATATATTTT. Amino acid sequence: CASSRQGLTGNTIYF.

The chain joins TRBV6-5 to TRBJ1-2; the D gene is possibly TRBD1 (6 bases). CDR3 length: 14 amino acids. The V and J ends lost 5 bases and 5 bases respectively, with 15 bases between them. In germline, CDR1 is MNHEY, CDR2 SVGAGI. The DNA for the CDR3 is TGTGCCAGCAGTCCCCCGGGGGCCAATTATGGCTACACCTTC. This translates into CASSPPGANYGYTF.

This clone turned up a few times. The CDR3 protein is CASSFRGSKSTF. The CDR3 DNA sequence: TGTGCCAGCAGTTTTCGGGGGTCGAAGTCCACCTTC. The chain employs TRBV28 and TRBJ1-2; D is possibly TRBD1 (5 bases). The CDR3 runs 12 residues. With 3 bases removed from V and 13 bases from J, the gap between germline ends came to 15 bases. The germline V gene encodes CDR1 MDHEN and CDR2 SYDVKM.

A few counts support this clone. The chain employs TRBV10-1 and TRBJ2-3, with 7 bases that match TRBD1. The germline V gene encodes CDR1 WNHNN and CDR2 SYGVQD (reference sequence). Losses at the gene ends were 2 bases for V and 6 bases for J; bases not matched to a gene: 11. The CDR3 covers 16 residues. The CDR3: CASSEAPGRRGDTQYF. CDR3 nucleotides: TGCGCCAGCAGTGAGGCCCCGGGACGCAGGGGGGATACGCAGTATTTT.

The chain couples TRBV6-5 to TRBJ1-4; no clear D. The V gene lost 4 bases and the J gene lost 3 bases, with 12 bases spanning the gap. The CDR3 runs 15 residues. Germline V lookup: CDR1 MNHEY, CDR2 SVGAGI. The CDR3, as DNA: TGTGCCAGCAGTTTGACCCAGAACGCTAATGAAAAACTGTTTTTT. Translation gives CASSLTQNANEKLFF.

The CDR3 sequence is CASGQGPETQYF. CDR3 bases: TGTGCCAGCGGGCAGGGCCCGGAGACCCAGTACTTC. The V gene is TRBV18, the J gene TRBJ2-5, with D maybe TRBD1 (5 bases). The CDR3 spans 12 residues. Germline values: CDR1 KGHSH, CDR2 LQKENI. The ends were cut back, 8 bases at V and 5 bases at J, with 12 bases in the middle.

V usage is TRBV27 and J usage is TRBJ2-1; 9 nucleotides line up with TRBD1. CDR1 and CDR2 (germline): MNHEY, SMNVEV (reference sequence). Trimming removed 5 bases from V and 0 bases from J; junction bases left unmatched: 14. The CDR3 runs to 19 residues. The CDR3 here is CASSPGQGQRLSSYNEQFF. CDR3 coding DNA: TGTGCCAGCAGTCCAGGACAGGGGCAAAGATTAAGCTCCTACAATGAGCAGTTCTTC.

The chain employs TRBV7-8 and TRBJ1-3; 7 nucleotides agree with TRBD1. The junction had 10 bases not matched to a gene; V was cut back by 1 base and J by 4 bases. The CDR3 is made up of 17 amino acids. CDR1 SGHVS and CDR2 FQNEAQ come from the germline V gene. In DNA form, the CDR3 reads TGTGCCAGCAGCTTAGTTGGTCAGGGGGTGGGAGGAAACACCATATATTTT. This translates into CASSLVGQGVGGNTIYF.

This clone was detected only a few times. The V gene is TRBV6-5, the J gene TRBJ1-1, with D possibly matching TRBD1 (5 bases). CDR3 size: 16 residues. Germline-derived CDR1 and CDR2 are MNHEY and SVGAGI. Trimming shortened V by 0 bases and J by 3 bases, and 14 bases separated the two germline ends. The CDR3 sequence: CASSYSGGSLYTEAFF. Written as DNA, the CDR3 is TGTGCCAGCAGTTACTCCGGGGGGTCTTTGTACACTGAAGCTTTCTTT.

V and J are TRBV15 and TRBJ2-1; D is uncertain. CDR3 size: 11 residues. With 1 base removed from V and 10 bases from J, the gap between germline ends came to 5 bases. Germline-derived CDR1 and CDR2 are LNHNV and YYDKDF (reference sequence). The CDR3 DNA sequence: TGTGCCACCAGCAGAGTGGGGGAGCAGTTCTTC. Translating it yields CATSRVGEQFF.

The V gene is TRBV7-9, the J gene TRBJ2-1; 10 bases map to TRBD1. V was clipped by 5 bases and J by 6 bases; unmatched bases: 7. The germline CDR1 and CDR2 sequences are SEHNR and FQNEAQ (reference sequence). The length of the CDR3 is 15 residues. For the CDR3, the DNA is TGTGCCAGCAGCCAACCCGGGACAGGGGCCAATGAGCAGTTCTTC. The encoded protein is CASSQPGTGANEQFF.

J is TRBJ2-1 and V is TRBV19; D gene uncertain. Germline CDR1 reads LNHDA; CDR2 reads SQIVND (reference sequence). The length of the CDR3 is 14 residues. Trimming left V 3 bases short and J 1 base short, with 7 bases between. The chain's CDR3 is CASSMYGSYNEQFF. The CDR3 nucleotides read TGTGCCAGTAGTATGTACGGTTCCTACAATGAGCAGTTCTTC.

The chain joins TRBV5-5 to TRBJ2-2, with D perhaps matching TRBD1 (6 bases). From germline, CDR1 is SGHKS and CDR2 YYEKEE (reference sequence). The CDR3 extends over 16 amino acids. Trimming stripped 3 bases from V and 4 bases from J, with 16 bases between. For the CDR3, the DNA is TGTGCCAGCAGCTGGACGGGGACACGGATCACCGGGGAGCTGTTTTTT. It encodes CASSWTGTRITGELFF.

The chain is built from TRBV2 and TRBJ2-2; 7 nucleotides line up with TRBD2. The V and J ends lost 5 bases and 8 bases, in that order; junction bases with no gene match: 8. The germline V gene encodes CDR1 SNHLY and CDR2 FYNNEI. The CDR3 is 14 residues long. The CDR3 reads CASSPKGGRGELFF. DNA of the CDR3: TGTGCCAGCAGTCCCAAGGGCGGGAGAGGGGAGCTGTTTTTT.

This clone has a single count. The rearrangement uses TRBV11-2 and TRBJ2-1; D remains ambiguous. CDR1 SGHAT and CDR2 FQNNGV come from the germline V gene. The CDR3 totals 13 residues. Trimming pared 8 bases from V and 0 bases from J, leaving 8 bases between. CDR3 coding DNA: TGTGCCAGCGAGACGGACTCCTACAATGAGCAGTTCTTC. It codes for CASETDSYNEQFF.

In DNA, the CDR3 is TGTGCCATCAGTTACGGGACAGGGGGGGAGACTGAAGCTTTCTTT. Encoded protein: CAISYGTGGETEAFF. The chain employs TRBV10-3 and TRBJ1-1, with 11 bases identical to TRBD1. Losses at the gene ends were 5 bases for V and 5 bases for J; bases not matched to a gene: 7. CDR1 is ENHRY and CDR2 is SYGVKD in the germline V gene. The CDR3 runs to 15 residues.

A remark on this clone: Likely a read error: the CDR3 ends without its conserved phenylalanine or tryptophan. The DNA is omitted, as the CDR3 cannot be located on it reliably, and the CDR3 follows TCRdb's listing. The V and J genes are TRBV28 and TRBJ1-6; the listed D gene, TRBD1, was not tested against the DNA. The V gene's germline CDR1 is MDHEN and CDR2 SYDVKM. Including both end residues, the CDR3 is 10 amino acids long. CDR3 residues: CASSFHRPWV.

This rearrangement joins TRBV6-4 to TRBJ2-1, with TRBD2 matching over 13 bases. The CDR3 length is 14 residues. The ends lost 2 bases at V and 9 bases at J; junction bases unmatched: 1. Germline V gene lookup returns CDR1 MRHNA and CDR2 SNTAGT. The CDR3 nucleotides are TGTGCCAGCAGTGACACTAGCGGGAGGGTTGAGCAGTTCTTC. Translating it yields CASSDTSGRVEQFF.

The chain couples TRBV29-1 to TRBJ2-3, with 7 bases fitting TRBD1. The CDR3 consists of 11 residues. In germline, CDR1 is SQVTM, CDR2 ANQGSEA. Trimming at V came to 5 bases and at J to 4 bases, leaving 0 bases not matched to a gene. The CDR3 here is CSVTGADTQYF. The CDR3 nucleotides are TGCAGCGTTACAGGGGCAGATACGCAGTATTTT.

The chain joins TRBV4-1 to TRBJ2-3; 7 bases map to TRBD1. Germline V gene sequence: CDR1 MGHRA, CDR2 YSYEKL. CDR3 size: 16 residues. V was clipped by 5 bases and J by 6 bases; unmatched bases: 14. This CDR3 reads CASSARQGSAQDTQYF. CDR3 sequence (DNA): TGCGCCAGCAGCGCTAGACAGGGCTCCGCTCAGGATACGCAGTATTTT.

The genes are TRBV30 and TRBJ1-1; D remains unclear. The CDR3 totals 13 residues. Germline CDR1 reads GTSNPN; CDR2 reads SVGIG (reference sequence). The V end lost 3 bases, the J end lost 3 bases, and 11 bases lay between the germline ends. This CDR3 is CAWSLAVDTEAFF. As DNA, the CDR3 is TGTGCCTGGAGCCTGGCTGTGGACACTGAAGCTTTCTTT.

V usage is TRBV18 and J usage is TRBJ1-5; D unclear. The V gene lost 3 bases and the J gene lost 4 bases, with 7 bases spanning the gap. The germline V gene encodes CDR1 KGHSH and CDR2 LQKENI. CDR3 length equals 13 residues. CDR3 DNA sequence: TGTGCCAGCTCACCGGGAGGGAATCAGCCCCAGCATTTT. It codes for CASSPGGNQPQHF.